Presented here are 23 T cell receptor beta chains from one specimen sequenced in a study of CD8 T cells in ankylosing spondylitis. Findings and caveats of the study: Ankylosing spondylitis blood appeared to be characterized by a TCR beta motif of roughly eight highly homologous variants.

TCRdb recomputed calls from the 5' RACE reads with MiXCR, one row per CDR3 protein. The sample includes over 450,000 distinct CDR3 sequences, about 13% of them seen just once. These receptors have no identified antigens. The sample consisted of blood, either unsorted or a sorted T cell fraction (not recorded which). These receptors all come from a male donor with ankylosing spondylitis.

Details on this clonotype: This may stem from a read error, because a much larger clone lies one nucleotide away. The chain carries TRBV15 and TRBJ2-1; 11 nucleotides agree with TRBD1. The CDR3 is 17 residues long. From germline, CDR1 is LNHNV and CDR2 YYDKDF (reference sequence). The V gene end was trimmed by 5 bases and the J gene end by 6 bases; junction bases not matched to a gene: 12. CDR3 amino acids: CATSDLSSGTGGNEQFF. DNA of the CDR3: TGTGCCACCAGCGATTTAAGCTCCGGGACAGGGGGCAATGAGCAGTTCTTC.

The chain recombines TRBV18 with TRBJ1-3; the D is unclear. Deletions cut 2 bases from V and 0 bases from J, with 14 bases between. The germline V gene has CDR1 KGHSH and CDR2 LQKENI. The CDR3 has 17 residues. The CDR3 bases are TGTGCCAGCTCACCATTTGTGGACGTTTTCTCTGGAAACACCATATATTTT. As protein: CASSPFVDVFSGNTIYF. The full variable domain, in which reference TRBV18 and TRBJ1-3 provide the parts outside the CDR3, is NAGVMQNPRHLVRRRGQEARLRCSPMKGHSHVYWYRQLPEEGLKFMVYLQKENIIDESGMPKERFSAEFPKEGPSILRIQQVVRGDSAAYFCASSPFVDVFSGNTIYFGEGSWLTVV.

This clonotype was observed a few times. This chain links TRBV4-1 with TRBJ1-2; perhaps TRBD1 as D (5 bases). CDR1 is MGHRA and CDR2 is YSYEKL in the germline V gene. Trimming cost V 4 bases and J 4 bases, with 19 bases left between them. CDR3 size: 16 residues. CDR3 sequence: CASSPGAGRRFYGYTF. The CDR3 bases are TGCGCCAGCAGCCCCGGGGCAGGCAGGCGATTCTATGGCTACACCTTC.

This clonotype turned up a few times. The V and J genes are TRBV20-1 and TRBJ2-3, with 9 bases that match TRBD2. The V gene's germline CDR1 is DFQATT and CDR2 SNEGSKA (reference sequence). The CDR3 has 16 amino acids. After removal of 3 bases from V and 7 bases from J, the junction contained 14 bases not matched to a gene. In nucleotides, the CDR3 is TGCAGTGCTAGTGTGGTAGCGGGAGTCGTAGGGAATACGCAGTATTTT. This sequence encodes CSASVVAGVVGNTQYF.

Concerning this clonotype itself: At one end the junction does not follow the germline gene, possibly because of a read error. The chain carries TRBV18 and TRBJ1-1, with D possibly TRBD1 on 6 matching bases. CDR3 size: 13 residues. Per the germline V gene, CDR1 is KGHSH and CDR2 is LQKENI. The DNA of the CDR3 is TGTGCCAGCTCAATTCAGGGGAACACTGAAGTTTTCTTT. It is translated as CASSIQGNTEVFF.

In its sample, this clonotype was seen a few times. The genes are TRBV7-8 and TRBJ2-1, with D maybe TRBD1 (5 bases). CDR3 length equals 14 residues. The V gene lost 3 bases and the J gene lost 5 bases, with 11 bases spanning the gap. Germline V gives CDR1 SGHVS, CDR2 FQNEAQ. The CDR3 nucleotides are TGTGCCAGCAGCTTCTTCAGGGCCAACAATGAGCAGTTCTTC. Protein: CASSFFRANNEQFF.

This chain links TRBV5-1 with TRBJ2-2, with D possibly being TRBD2 (6 bases). This CDR3 has 14 amino acids. The V gene lost 4 bases and the J gene lost 5 bases, with 12 bases spanning the gap. The germline CDR1 and CDR2 sequences are SGHRS and YFSETQ. The CDR3 DNA follows: TGCGCCAGCAGCACCTCCCGGGGGACCGGGGAGCTGTTTTTT. It specifies CASSTSRGTGELFF.

This clonotype was detected a few times. The chain uses TRBV20-1 and TRBJ1-5, with D possibly TRBD1 on 6 matching bases. CDR1 and CDR2 from the germline V gene are DFQATT and SNEGSKA (reference sequence). The V and J ends lost 2 bases and 3 bases respectively, with 20 bases between them. The CDR3 loop spans 17 amino acids. The CDR3 reads CSARFPPPYRDNQPQHF. The CDR3 nucleotides are TGCAGTGCTAGATTCCCCCCCCCCTACAGGGACAATCAGCCCCAGCATTTT.

This clonotype was seen repeatedly, ten times or more. V usage is TRBV5-1 and J usage is TRBJ2-2, with 9 nucleotides matching TRBD1. The CDR3 has 16 residues. Unmatched junction bases numbered 3, after V lost 0 bases and J lost 3 bases. Germline V CDR1 and CDR2: SGHRS, YFSETQ. The CDR3 region has the DNA TGCGCCAGCAGCTTGGCCGGGACAGGGCACACCGGGGAGCTGTTTTTT. This sequence encodes CASSLAGTGHTGELFF.

This chain links TRBV11-2 with TRBJ1-2; D ambiguous. CDR1 is SGHAT, CDR2 FQNNGV, per germline. The CDR3 runs to 15 residues. V lost 0 bases, J lost 4 bases, and 12 bases lay in between. The CDR3 sequence is CASSLEAGNLYGYTF. CDR3 coding DNA: TGTGCCAGCAGCTTAGAGGCCGGAAACCTCTATGGCTACACCTTC.

This clonotype showed up many times. The rearrangement joins TRBV27 to TRBJ2-3; possibly TRBD1 or TRBD2 for D (5 bases each). The germline V and J ends were trimmed by 3 bases and 4 bases, with 11 bases remaining between them. This CDR3 spans 14 amino acids. CDR1 is MNHEY, CDR2 SMNVEV, per germline (reference sequence). The CDR3 region is CASSFGEGSDTQYF. The CDR3, as DNA: TGTGCCAGCAGTTTCGGTGAGGGGTCAGATACGCAGTATTTT.

This clonotype was detected a few times. This chain connects TRBV27 to TRBJ1-5; D perhaps matches TRBD1 (5 bases). The V gene lost 6 bases and the J gene lost 7 bases, with 19 bases spanning the gap. The CDR3 sequence is 15 residues long. The germline V gene has CDR1 MNHEY and CDR2 SMNVEV (reference sequence). CDR3 protein: CASRPMGGVHQPQHF. CDR3 coding DNA: TGTGCCAGCAGACCGATGGGGGGAGTTCACCAGCCCCAGCATTTT.

A few counts support this clonotype. This chain connects TRBV2 to TRBJ2-1, with D perhaps matching TRBD1 or TRBD2 (5 bases each). This CDR3 has 11 amino acids. CDR1 and CDR2 (germline): SNHLY, FYNNEI. Trimming removed 5 bases from V and 9 bases from J, with 8 bases in between. This chain's CDR3 is CASSRGAEQFF. In DNA form, the CDR3 reads TGTGCCAGCAGTCGAGGGGCTGAGCAGTTCTTC.

The table lists this clonotype with a few counts. The J gene is TRBJ2-3, the V gene TRBV7-8, with a weak D call TRBD1 (6 bases). Germline V gene data show CDR1 as SGHVS and CDR2 as FQNEAQ. The V and J ends lost 4 bases and 2 bases respectively, with 10 bases between them. This CDR3 contains 14 residues. The CDR3 coding sequence is TGTGCCAGCAGCTGGGGGCACTACACAGATACGCAGTATTTT. As protein: CASSWGHYTDTQYF. Full variable domain (remainder filled in from reference TRBV7-8 and TRBJ2-3): GAGVSQSPRYKVAKRGQDVALRCDPISGHVSLFWYQQALGQGPEFLTYFQNEAQLDKSGLPSDRFFAERPEGSVSTLKIQRTQQEDSAVYLCASSWGHYTDTQYFGPGTRLTVL.

This clonotype showed up many times. The chain couples TRBV9 to TRBJ1-1; D is possibly TRBD1 (5 bases). Trimming pared 1 base from V and 2 bases from J, leaving 6 bases between. The length of the CDR3 is 13 residues. The V gene's germline CDR1 is SGDLS and CDR2 YYNGEE. In DNA, the CDR3 is TGTGCCAGCAGCGTACAGGGAAACACTGAAGCTTTCTTT. This sequence encodes CASSVQGNTEAFF.

The gene calls are TRBV27 and TRBJ2-3; 13 bases are shared with TRBD2. Germline-derived CDR1 and CDR2 are MNHEY and SMNVEV (reference sequence). The CDR3 has 20 amino acids. V trimming: 0 bases; J trimming: 5 bases; junction bases outside the gene matches: 14. CDR3 residues: CASSLSPTEGLAGFRDTQYF. The CDR3 DNA follows: TGTGCCAGCAGTTTATCGCCTACTGAGGGACTAGCGGGATTTAGAGATACGCAGTATTTT.

This clonotype was detected a few times. V is TRBV5-1 and J is TRBJ1-2; 7 nucleotides agree with TRBD1. CDR3 length: 14 amino acids. V lost 4 bases and J lost 6; bases outside the gene matches: 9. Germline CDR1 and CDR2: SGHRS and YFSETQ. The CDR3: CASSARRDSNGYTF. The CDR3 DNA reads TGCGCCAGCAGCGCCCGGCGGGACAGCAATGGCTACACCTTC.

This clonotype came up a few times. The chain is built from TRBV12-3 or TRBV12-4 and TRBJ1-3; no clear D. The CDR3 extends over 12 amino acids. V was shortened by 5 bases and J by 7 bases, with 9 bases between the two germline ends. The CDR3 is CASSPPSNTIYF. For the CDR3, the DNA is TGTGCCAGCAGTCCCCCCAGCAACACCATATATTTT.

The chain carries TRBV12-3 or TRBV12-4 and TRBJ2-6, with 10 bases that match TRBD1. The V and J ends lost 6 bases and 4 bases, in that order; junction bases with no gene match: 12. This CDR3 region has 18 residues. This CDR3 is CASSSGTGVSFGANVLTF. Written as DNA, the CDR3 is TGTGCCAGCAGCTCCGGGACAGGGGTGTCGTTCGGGGCCAACGTCCTGACTTTC.

The chain recombines TRBV5-1 with TRBJ2-2; D might be TRBD2 (6 bases). Germline CDR1 SGHRS, CDR2 YFSETQ. V lost 4 bases and J 4 bases, leaving 14 bases between the germline ends. This CDR3 has 15 amino acids. CDR3 nucleotides: TGCGCCAGCAGCACCCCGGGACTTCTCACCGGGGAGCTGTTTTTT. This sequence encodes CASSTPGLLTGELFF. Using reference TRBV5-1 and TRBJ2-2 for the parts outside the CDR3, the full variable domain is KAGVTQTPRYLIKTRGQQVTLSCSPISGHRSVSWYQQTPGQGLQFLFEYFSETQRNKGNFPGRFSGRQFSNSRSEMNVSTLELGDSALYLCASSTPGLLTGELFFGEGSRLTVL.

This clonotype was seen only a few times. The rearrangement joins TRBV27 to TRBJ2-7; a weak D match, TRBD2 (7 bases). V was cut by 8 bases and J by 6 bases, with 17 bases left in between. CDR1 MNHEY and CDR2 SMNVEV come from the germline V gene (reference sequence). This CDR3 has 13 residues. The DNA for the CDR3 is TGTGCCAGCCGCCCCGCGGGGGCGATCGAGCAGTACGTC. As protein: CASRPAGAIEQYV.

CDR3 nucleotide sequence: TGCAGTGCTAGAGAGACAGGTCGGGGGGAAGCTTTCTTT. Protein: CSARETGRGEAFF. The chain joins TRBV20-1 to TRBJ1-1; tentatively, D is TRBD1 (6 bases). CDR1 and CDR2 (germline): DFQATT, SNEGSKA (reference sequence). Trimming cost V 0 bases and J 8 bases, with 13 bases left between them. The CDR3 has 13 residues.

The V gene is TRBV5-6, the J gene TRBJ2-1; D is perhaps TRBD1 (6 bases). The ends were cut back, 0 bases at V and 0 bases at J, with 13 bases in the middle. Germline V gene data show CDR1 as SGHDT and CDR2 as YYEEEE. This CDR3 comprises 17 residues. DNA for the CDR3: TGTGCCAGCAGCTTGGCCTTGAGGGGGAGCTCCTACAATGAGCAGTTCTTC. Amino acids: CASSLALRGSSYNEQFF.